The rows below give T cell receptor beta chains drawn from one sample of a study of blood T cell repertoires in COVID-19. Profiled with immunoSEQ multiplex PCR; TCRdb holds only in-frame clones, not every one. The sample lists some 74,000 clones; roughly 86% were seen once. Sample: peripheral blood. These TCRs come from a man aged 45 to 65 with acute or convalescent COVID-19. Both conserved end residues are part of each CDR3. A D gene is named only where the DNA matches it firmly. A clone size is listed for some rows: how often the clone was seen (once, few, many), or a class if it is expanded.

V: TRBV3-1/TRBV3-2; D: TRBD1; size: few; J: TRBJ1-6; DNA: TGTGCCAGCAGCCAAGAGCGGACAGGAGGATATAATTCACCCCTCCACTTT; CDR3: CASSQERTGGYNSPLHF
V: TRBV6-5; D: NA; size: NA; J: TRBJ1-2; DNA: TGTGCCAGCCACAGGCTCAACTATGGCTACACCTTC; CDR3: CASHRLNYGYTF
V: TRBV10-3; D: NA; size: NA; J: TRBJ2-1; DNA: TGTGCCATCAGGAGCGGGACTCAGGGGACCGATGAGCAGTTCTTC; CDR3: CAIRSGTQGTDEQFF
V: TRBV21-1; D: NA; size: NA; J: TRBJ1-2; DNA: TGTGCCAGCAGCAAAGACCCTGCTAGATATGGCTACACCTTC; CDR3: CASSKDPARYGYTF
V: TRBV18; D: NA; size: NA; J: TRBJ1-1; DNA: TGTGCCAGCTCACCACGGCAACTGACAGGTGAGGGTATGAACACTGAAGCTTTCTTT; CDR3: CASSPRQLTGEGMNTEAFF
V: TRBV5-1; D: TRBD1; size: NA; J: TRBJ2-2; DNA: TGCGCCAGCAGCTTGAAAGGGACAGGCGCGAACACCGGGGAGCTGTTTTTT; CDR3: CASSLKGTGANTGELFF
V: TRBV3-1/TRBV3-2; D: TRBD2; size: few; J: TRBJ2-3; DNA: TGTGCCAGCAGCCACCCGGGACTAGCGGGGGGCACAGATACGCAGTATTTT; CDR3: CASSHPGLAGGTDTQYF
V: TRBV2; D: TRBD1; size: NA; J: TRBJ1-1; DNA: TGTGCCAGCATCCGTGATTTAGGACAGGGGATGGGAGCTTTCTTT; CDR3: CASIRDLGQGMGAFF
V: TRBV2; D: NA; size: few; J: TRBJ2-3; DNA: TGTGCCAGCATACAAATCAGCACAGATACGCAGTATTTT; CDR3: CASIQISTDTQYF
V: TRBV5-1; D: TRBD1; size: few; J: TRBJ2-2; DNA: TGCGCCAGCACGGCAATGCAGGGGGCCGGAACCGGGGAGCTGTTTTTT; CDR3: CASTAMQGAGTGELFF
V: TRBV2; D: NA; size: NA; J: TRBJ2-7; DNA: TGTGCCAGCAGTGAAGCCCTAGCTCCAACATACGAGCAGTACTTC; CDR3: CASSEALAPTYEQYF
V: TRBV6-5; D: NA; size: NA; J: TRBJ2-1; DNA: TGTGCCAGCAGTTACGGCAGGGGTACCTACAATGAGCAGTTCTTC; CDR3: CASSYGRGTYNEQFF
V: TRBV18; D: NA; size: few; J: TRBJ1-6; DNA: TGTGCCAGCTCACGGCAGGCGTTTGATTCACCCCTCCACTTT; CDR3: CASSRQAFDSPLHF
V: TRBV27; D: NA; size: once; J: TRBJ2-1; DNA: TGTGCCAGCAGTTTAGGGGGGGGGCTTAACAATGAGCAGTTCTTC; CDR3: CASSLGGGLNNEQFF
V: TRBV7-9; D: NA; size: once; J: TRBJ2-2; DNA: TGTGCCAGCAGCTTAGGACAGGGAGGACCGGGGAACACCGGGGAGCTGTTTTTT; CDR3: CASSLGQGGPGNTGELFF
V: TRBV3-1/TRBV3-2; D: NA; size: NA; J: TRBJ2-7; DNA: TGTGCCAGCAGCCAAGAGGTCAGCTCCTACGAGCAGTACTTC; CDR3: CASSQEVSSYEQYF
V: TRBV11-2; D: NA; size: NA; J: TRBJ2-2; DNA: TGTGCCAGCAGCATACAGCCGAACACCGGGGAGCTGTTTTTT; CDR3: CASSIQPNTGELFF
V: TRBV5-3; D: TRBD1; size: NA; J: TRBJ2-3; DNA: TGTGCCAGAAGCTTGTCAACCGGGACAGGCCAAGTAAATACGCAGTATTTT; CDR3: CARSLSTGTGQVNTQYF
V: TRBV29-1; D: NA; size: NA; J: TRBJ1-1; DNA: TGCAGCGTTGTTCTCAACACTGAAGCTTTCTTT; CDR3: CSVVLNTEAFF
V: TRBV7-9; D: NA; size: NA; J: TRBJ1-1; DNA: TGTGCCAGCAGCTTAGGTCTGTCGGGGTACACTGAAGCTTTCTTT; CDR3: CASSLGLSGYTEAFF
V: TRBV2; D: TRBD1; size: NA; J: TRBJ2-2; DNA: TGTGCCAGCAGTGAGGACAGGGGGCGCGGCACCGGGGAGCTGTTTTTT; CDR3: CASSEDRGRGTGELFF
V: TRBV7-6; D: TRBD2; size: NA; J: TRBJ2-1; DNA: TGTGCCAGCAGCCTCCGGGGGGGCAATGAGCAGTTCTTC; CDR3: CASSLRGGNEQFF
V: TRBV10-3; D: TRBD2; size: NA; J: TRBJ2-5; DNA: TGTGCCACAACGGGGGGGCGAGAGACCCAGTACTTC; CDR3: CATTGGRETQYF